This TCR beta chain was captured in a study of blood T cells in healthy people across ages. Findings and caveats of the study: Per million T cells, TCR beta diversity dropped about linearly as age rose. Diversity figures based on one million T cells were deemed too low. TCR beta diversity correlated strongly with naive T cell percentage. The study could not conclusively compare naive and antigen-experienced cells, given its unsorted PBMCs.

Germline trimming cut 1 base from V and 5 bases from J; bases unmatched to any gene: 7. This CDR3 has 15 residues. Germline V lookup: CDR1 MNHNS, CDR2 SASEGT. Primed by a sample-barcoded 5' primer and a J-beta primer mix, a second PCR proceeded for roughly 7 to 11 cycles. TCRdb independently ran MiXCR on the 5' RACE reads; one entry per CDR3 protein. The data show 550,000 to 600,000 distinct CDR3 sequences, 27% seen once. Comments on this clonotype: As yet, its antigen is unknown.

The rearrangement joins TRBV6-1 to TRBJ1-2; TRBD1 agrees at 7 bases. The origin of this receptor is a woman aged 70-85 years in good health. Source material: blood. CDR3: CASSEEDRVGYGYTF. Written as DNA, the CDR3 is TGTGCCAGCAGTGAAGAAGACAGGGTTGGGTATGGCTACACCTTC.